This is a list of T cell receptor beta chains from one sample in a study of CD8+ T cells in alopecia areata. The assay was immunoSEQ multiplex PCR, and TCRdb's table has in-frame clones only and misses some. Found here are around 270,000 clones, 55% to 75% of them singletons; the top ten hold approximately 1.8%. The input for sequencing was CD4+ T cells sorted from blood, taken at week 24, from a patient treated with tofacitinib. These receptors came from a human donor with alopecia areata. Both conserved end residues are part of each CDR3. A D gene is named only where the DNA matches it firmly. Rows give clone size only sometimes, using once, few, many, or a class for an expanded clone.

once,.,TRBJ1-3,TRBV29-1,TGCAGCGTTGAAGGGGGAGGGGGTCCGTCTGGAAACACCATATATTTT,CSVEGGGGPSGNTIYF
.,.,TRBJ1-2,TRBV4-2,TGTGCCAGCAGCCAAGAGCTAGGCGATGGCTACACCTTC,CASSQELGDGYTF
.,TRBD2,TRBJ2-7,TRBV29-1,TGCAGCGTTGGGACAGCCGACGGGGGGGTATCCTACGAGCAGTACTTC,CSVGTADGGVSYEQYF
.,TRBD1,TRBJ2-3,TRBV30,TGTGCCTGGAGTGGACAGGGAAGTCCCACAGATACGCAGTATTTT,CAWSGQGSPTDTQYF
.,.,TRBJ1-1,TRBV30,TGTGCCTGGAGTCCAAGGGGGAACACTGAAGCTTTCTTT,CAWSPRGNTEAFF
.,.,TRBJ2-3,TRBV6-5,TGTGCCAGCAGTTACTCGAGGACTGCCACAGATACGCAGTATTTT,CASSYSRTATDTQYF
.,TRBD1,TRBJ1-6,TRBV25-1,TGTGCCAGCAGTGAATCGACAGGGAAGAATTCACCCCTCCACTTT,CASSESTGKNSPLHF
.,.,TRBJ1-4,TRBV29-1,TGCAGCGCAGGGCAGGGAACTAATGAAAAACTGTTTTTT,CSAGQGTNEKLFF
.,.,TRBJ1-6,TRBV30,TGTGCCTGGGGGACCGCCGATTCACCCCTCCACTTT,CAWGTADSPLHF
.,.,TRBJ2-3,TRBV29-1,TGCAGCGTTGTCGACACAATACACACAGATACGCAGTATTTT,CSVVDTIHTDTQYF
.,TRBD2,TRBJ2-5,TRBV18,TGTGCCAGCTCTCCAAGGCCGGGGGGCCAAGAGACCCAGTACTTC,CASSPRPGGQETQYF
few,TRBD2,TRBJ2-3,TRBV19,TGTGCCAGTAGTCCCGGGACTAGCGAGGATACGCAGTATTTT,CASSPGTSEDTQYF
.,TRBD1,TRBJ2-3,TRBV29-1,TGCAGCGTTGATGACAGGGGGAGGGATACGCAGTATTTT,CSVDDRGRDTQYF
.,.,TRBJ2-7,TRBV29-1,TGCAGCTTCCGGGACAACTCCTACGAGCAGTACTTC,CSFRDNSYEQYF
.,.,TRBJ1-2,TRBV28,TGTGCCAGCAGTTTATCTGGGGTGTATGGCTACACCTTC,CASSLSGVYGYTF
once,.,TRBJ1-1,TRBV30,TGTGCCTGGAGTGTCGGACAGCGAAACACTGAAGCTTTCTTT,CAWSVGQRNTEAFF
.,.,TRBJ1-1,TRBV7-3,TGTGCCAGCAGCTTTCAGGGAGACACTGAAGCTTTCTTT,CASSFQGDTEAFF
.,.,TRBJ2-3,TRBV7-9,TGTGCCAGCAGCTTAGACGTCAGGGTTTCGGCGCCGTCCACAGATACGCAGTATTTT,CASSLDVRVSAPSTDTQYF
.,TRBD1,TRBJ2-5,TRBV29-1,TGCAGCGTTGAAGTGGGAAAGGGGGCAGGAGAGACCCAGTACTTC,CSVEVGKGAGETQYF
.,TRBD2,TRBJ2-1,TRBV2,TGTGCCAACGGGACTAGCGGGGGGAATGAGCAGTTCTTC,CANGTSGGNEQFF
.,.,TRBJ2-7,TRBV2,TGTGCCAGCAGCTACGACCACGAGCAGTACTTC,CASSYDHEQYF
few,TRBD1,TRBJ1-2,TRBV4-2,TGTGCCAGCAGCCCAACCGGACAGGCTAACTATGGCTACACCTTC,CASSPTGQANYGYTF
few,.,TRBJ1-2,TRBV30,TGTGCCTGGAGTGCCCACCCATTCGGGGGCTATGGCTACACCTTC,CAWSAHPFGGYGYTF
once,.,TRBJ2-3,TRBV29-1,TGCAGCGTAGACCCGACTAGTTCTAGCACAGATACGCAGTATTTT,CSVDPTSSSTDTQYF
.,.,TRBJ2-5,TRBV2,TGTGCCAGCAGTGTTCAAAGAGTGGCCCAGTACTTC,CASSVQRVAQYF
.,.,TRBJ2-7,TRBV30,TGTGCCTGGAGTTCCTTTACAGGCGAGCAGTACTTC,CAWSSFTGEQYF
.,TRBD2,TRBJ2-5,TRBV28,TGTGCCAGCAGAAGGGGAGGGATAGAGACCCAGTACTTC,CASRRGGIETQYF
.,.,TRBJ1-2,TRBV28,TGTGCCAGCAGGGCGGAGAACTATGGCTACACCTTC,CASRAENYGYTF
few,.,TRBJ1-1,TRBV4-3,TGCGCCAGCAGCCGCTCGTCCCCGGGGGACACTGAAGCTTTCTTT,CASSRSSPGDTEAFF
.,.,TRBJ2-3,TRBV23-1,TGCGCCAGCAGTCAACAGGGTGGAGATACGCAGTATTTT,CASSQQGGDTQYF
few,TRBD1,TRBJ2-7,TRBV28,TGTGCCAGCAGACGGGGACAGGGATATTACGAGCAGTACTTC,CASRRGQGYYEQYF
few,.,TRBJ2-5,TRBV29-1,TGCAGCGTTGCTCGACTACACGCGGAGACCCAGTACTTC,CSVARLHAETQYF
.,TRBD1,TRBJ1-2,TRBV14,TGTGCCAGCAGCCAAGGACAGGGTTACGGGGGCTACACCTTC,CASSQGQGYGGYTF
.,.,TRBJ2-1,TRBV7-9,TGTGCCAGCAGCCCAAGACCACCGGGACCCTTCGTAAGGGAGCAGTTCTTC,CASSPRPPGPFVREQFF
.,TRBD1,TRBJ1-5,TRBV4-3,TGCGCCAGCAGCCTCGACCGGGACAGGAATCAGCCCCAGCATTTT,CASSLDRDRNQPQHF
.,.,TRBJ2-1,TRBV6-6,TGTGCCAGCAGGGCCGGACGCAGCTCCTACAATGAGCAGTTCTTC,CASRAGRSSYNEQFF
.,.,TRBJ2-3,TRBV25-1,TGTGCCAGCAGTGATGGGGGCACAGATACGCAGTATTTT,CASSDGGTDTQYF
.,.,TRBJ2-2,TRBV29-1,TGCAGCGTGAAAACCAGATCGAACACCGGGGAGCTGTTTTTT,CSVKTRSNTGELFF
.,TRBD1,TRBJ1-6,TRBV6-5,TGTGCCAGCAGTTCCGAACCGGGACAGACCTCACCCCTCCACTTT,CASSSEPGQTSPLHF
.,.,TRBJ1-2,TRBV18,TGTGCCAGCTCACCACCGGCCCAGGGGCGATATGGCTACACCTTC,CASSPPAQGRYGYTF
.,.,TRBJ2-1,TRBV7-3,TGTGCCAGCAGCGGCACAGCGTCCTACAATGAGCAGTTCTTC,CASSGTASYNEQFF
.,.,TRBJ2-3,TRBV4-1,TGCGCCAGCAGCCAGCCGACAGGGAGGACAGATACGCAGTATTTT,CASSQPTGRTDTQYF
.,.,TRBJ1-4,TRBV5-6,TGTGCCAGCAGCTTGGGGCCGACAGGCCGAGGGGAAAAACTGTTTTTT,CASSLGPTGRGEKLFF
.,.,TRBJ2-1,TRBV2,TGTGCCAGCAGTGGACAGATTTACAATGAGCAGTTCTTC,CASSGQIYNEQFF
.,TRBD2,TRBJ2-2,TRBV2,TGTGCCAGCAAAACCCAGCTAGCGGAGACCGGGGAGCTGTTTTTT,CASKTQLAETGELFF
few,.,TRBJ1-2,TRBV15,TGTGCCACCAGCAGAGATAGAGGGGCGTTCTATGGCTACACCTTC,CATSRDRGAFYGYTF
.,TRBD1,TRBJ2-2,TRBV2,TGTGCCAGCAGCCCCACGGGACAGATGAACACCGGGGAGCTGTTTTTT,CASSPTGQMNTGELFF
.,.,TRBJ2-7,TRBV29-1,TGCAGCGTTTCCCGGGGGCACAGGGAGTACGAGCAGTACTTC,CSVSRGHREYEQYF
.,.,TRBJ2-7,TRBV6-1,TGTGCCAGCAGTGAAGTTAGGGGGGTCCCCTCCTACGAGCAGTACTTC,CASSEVRGVPSYEQYF
few,TRBD1,TRBJ2-3,TRBV29-1,TGCAGCGTGAGCGGACAGGGGGCTGGCGCAGATACGCAGTATTTT,CSVSGQGAGADTQYF
.,.,TRBJ2-7,TRBV5-6,TGTGCCAGCAGCTTGCCGACAGTAAGCGAGCAGTACTTC,CASSLPTVSEQYF
.,TRBD1,TRBJ2-7,TRBV7-9,TGTGCCAGCAGCCAGCGTAGGGGGCTTGCCTACGAGCAGTACTTC,CASSQRRGLAYEQYF
.,.,TRBJ1-5,TRBV29-1,TGCAGCGCATCGCGGGACAGCAATCAGCCCCAGCATTTT,CSASRDSNQPQHF
.,.,TRBJ1-5,TRBV2,TGTGCCAGCAATACCCAGGGGAGGAGTCAGCCCCAGCATTTT,CASNTQGRSQPQHF
.,.,TRBJ2-5,TRBV15,TGTGCCACCAGCAGAGATCCGGCACAAGAGACCCAGTACTTC,CATSRDPAQETQYF
.,.,TRBJ2-5,TRBV7-2,TGTGCCAGCAGCCCCGAGAGTGGGGAGACCCAGTACTTC,CASSPESGETQYF
few,TRBD1,TRBJ1-4,TRBV11-2,TGTGCCAGCAGCAAGGACAGGGGGCCTGAAAAACTGTTTTTT,CASSKDRGPEKLFF
.,TRBD1,TRBJ1-2,TRBV28,TGTGCCAGCTGGGGAGGACAGGGTCGGGGCTACACCTTC,CASWGGQGRGYTF
once,.,TRBJ2-1,TRBV4-3,TGCGCCAGCAGCCAGGAGCGGGGGACAGGCAATGAGCAGTTCTTC,CASSQERGTGNEQFF
.,TRBD1,TRBJ1-2,TRBV30,TGTGCCTGGATGAGGGACAGGCGAGCTAACTATGGCTACACCTTC,CAWMRDRRANYGYTF